This is a list of T cell receptor beta chains from one sample in a study of response to subunit inactivated influenza vaccine. TCRdb fed the RT-PCR reads into MiXCR, producing one record per CDR3 protein. Among 170,000 or so distinct CDR3 sequences listed, about 10% were seen once. Sequences were derived from CD8+ T cells sorted from PBMCs, sampled roughly 24 months after vaccination. All receptors derive from a man between 50 and 69 years old who received an inactivated influenza vaccine. Each CDR3 is given with its conserved first and last residue. Each record gives: clone size, D gene, J gene, V gene, CDR3 DNA, CDR3 protein. A D gene is named only where the DNA matches it firmly. Size values are once, few and many counts, or a class for expanded clones, and some rows have none.

. . TRBJ1-5 TRBV5-1 TGCGCCAGCAGCTTTGCCGGGCTTCGCAATCAGCCCCAGCATTTT CASSFAGLRNQPQHF
. TRBD1 TRBJ2-1 TRBV4-3 TGCGCCAGCAGCCAAGATTTAGGGACAGGGGATGAATGGCAGTTCTTC CASSQDLGTGDEWQFF
. . TRBJ2-7 TRBV30 TGTGCCTGGAGTACCACGTCCTACGAGCAGTACTTC CAWSTTSYEQYF
. . TRBJ2-1 TRBV2 TGTGCCAGCAGCGCGGGACAGGGCCCGGGGGGGAATGAGCAGTTCTTC CASSAGQGPGGNEQFF
. TRBD1 TRBJ1-1 TRBV3-1 TGTGCCAGCAGCCAAGATCAGGGGTCCGACAGGGGTGAAGCTTTCTTT CASSQDQGSDRGEAFF
few . TRBJ1-6 TRBV7-9 TGTGCCAGCAGCTTAGTCCTCCCCAATTCACCCCTCCACTTT CASSLVLPNSPLHF
many . TRBJ2-1 TRBV6-1 TGTGCCAGCAGTCCCCCCGGGACACCCTACAATGAGCAGTTCTTC CASSPPGTPYNEQFF
few . TRBJ2-3 TRBV11-2 TGTGCCAGCAGCTTTCCGCAGGGTCTAATCCACACAGATACGCAGTATTTT CASSFPQGLIHTDTQYF
. TRBD2 TRBJ2-1 TRBV27 TGTGCCAGCAGTTATTTACTAGCGGGGGAGGATGAGCAGTTCTTC CASSYLLAGEDEQFF
. . TRBJ2-5 TRBV27 TGTGCCAGCAGTTCCCTCTCAGAGCGGAAGACCCAGTACTTC CASSSLSERKTQYF
many . TRBJ1-1 TRBV29-1 TGCAGCGTCACCCCTTCTAACAGGGCCCTGGGGACTGAAGCTTTCTTT CSVTPSNRALGTEAFF
few . TRBJ2-7 TRBV2 TGTGCCAGCAGGGGACACAGTAGCTCCTACGAGCAGTACTTC CASRGHSSSYEQYF
. . TRBJ2-1 TRBV15 TGTGCCACGAGAACAGGAGCGATGAGCTCCTACAATGAGCAGTTCTTC CATRTGAMSSYNEQFF
few TRBD2 TRBJ2-7 TRBV7-6 TGTGCCAGCAGCCAGGGACTAGCGGGAGGGTCTGCCTACGAGCAGTACTTC CASSQGLAGGSAYEQYF
. TRBD2 TRBJ2-7 TRBV7-2 TGTGCCAGCAGCTTAGTGCCCCTAGCGGGAGGCTACGAGCAGTACTTC CASSLVPLAGGYEQYF
. TRBD2 TRBJ2-1 TRBV12-5 TGTGCTAGTGGTTTGGTAGCTAGCGGGTTTTCCTACAATGAGCAGTTCTTC CASGLVASGFSYNEQFF
. . TRBJ2-1 TRBV12-3/TRBV12-4 TGTGCCAGCACCACAGGCGGGGTCAATGAGCAGTTCTTC CASTTGGVNEQFF
few TRBD2 TRBJ2-5 TRBV25-1 TGTGCCTCCGCTCTAGCGGGAGGAGAGGTTGGAGAGACCCAGTACTTC CASALAGGEVGETQYF
. TRBD2 TRBJ2-7 TRBV18 TGTGCCAGCTCACCAATTACGGGACTAGCGTCCAACGAGCAGTACTTC CASSPITGLASNEQYF
few . TRBJ2-5 TRBV12-3/TRBV12-4 TGTGCCAGCAGTTTATACAGGGCAGAGACCCAGTACTTC CASSLYRAETQYF
many TRBD2 TRBJ2-1 TRBV9 TGTGCCAGCAGCGCTAGCGGGAGCTCCTACAATGAGCAGTTCTTC CASSASGSSYNEQFF
. . TRBJ2-6 TRBV20-1 TGCAGTGCTGAGGGGGCTGGGGCCAACGTCCTGACTTTC CSAEGAGANVLTF
many TRBD1 TRBJ2-1 TRBV10-3 TGTGCCATCAGTGAGAGGGACAGGGCCCCCCACGGGCAGTTCTTC CAISERDRAPHGQFF
. TRBD1 TRBJ2-7 TRBV10-3 TGTGCCAAGAGACAGGGTGGATCTGTGGATTCCGAGCAGTACTTC CAKRQGGSVDSEQYF
many . TRBJ1-1 TRBV12-3/TRBV12-4 TGTGCCAGCACCCTGGGACCTGAAGCTTTCTTT CASTLGPEAFF
. . TRBJ2-7 TRBV15 TGTGCCACCAGCAGGATTGAAGGGACCTACGAGCAGTACTTC CATSRIEGTYEQYF
. TRBD2 TRBJ2-1 TRBV4-1 TGCGCCAGCAGCCAAGTTCCCTTGGCGGGGGGGCCCTTATTGAGCTCCTACAATGAGCAGTTCTTC CASSQVPLAGGPLLSSYNEQFF
many . TRBJ1-2 TRBV6-5 TGTGCCAGCAGTTACTCCCTGGGGGGAAACTATGGCTACACCTTC CASSYSLGGNYGYTF
few . TRBJ2-2 TRBV7-9 TGTGCCAGCAGTTCAGGGGTAACCGGGGAGCTGTTTTTT CASSSGVTGELFF
many TRBD2 TRBJ2-7 TRBV4-3 TGCGCCAGCAGCCAAGACCTAGCTAGCGGAGCCTACGAGCAGTACTTC CASSQDLASGAYEQYF
. TRBD1 TRBJ2-7 TRBV20-1 TGCAGTGCCAGTGGGGGAGCAGGGGGCCACGAGCAGTACTTC CSASGGAGGHEQYF
. . TRBJ1-2 TRBV29-1 TGCAGCGTTGAATCAGGGTGGCTCTATGGCTACACCTTC CSVESGWLYGYTF
many . TRBJ2-7 TRBV29-1 TGCAGCGTTTTTACAGGATCCTACGAGCAGTACTTC CSVFTGSYEQYF
few TRBD2 TRBJ2-7 TRBV2 TGTGCCAGCAGTGAAGCGCGGGGGGGCCCCTACGAGCAGTACTTC CASSEARGGPYEQYF
. TRBD2 TRBJ2-7 TRBV9 TGTGCCAGCAGCCCTACGGGCGGGGGGCGAGGCGAGCAGTACTTC CASSPTGGGRGEQYF
few . TRBJ2-3 TRBV7-9 TGTGCCAGCAGCTTATTAGATACGCAGTATTTT CASSLLDTQYF
few . TRBJ1-2 TRBV6-2/TRBV6-3 TGTGCCAGCAGTTACCCTTTCGACGCGAATGGCTACACCTTC CASSYPFDANGYTF
few TRBD2 TRBJ2-1 TRBV12-3/TRBV12-4 TGTGCCAGCAGTTCCGAGTTGCCCGGTAGCGGGAGTAATGAGCAGTTCTTC CASSSELPGSGSNEQFF
few . TRBJ1-2 TRBV9 TGTGCCAGCAGCCCTACCGCCAGGAACTATGGCTACACCTTC CASSPTARNYGYTF
. . TRBJ1-5 TRBV6-2/TRBV6-3 TGTGCCAGCAGTCAGGGACAACGGAGCAATAAGCCCCAGCATTTT CASSQGQRSNKPQHF
medium-sized . TRBJ2-1 TRBV29-1 TGCAGCGTTGTGACTTACAATGAGCAGTTCTTC CSVVTYNEQFF
few TRBD2 TRBJ2-1 TRBV12-3/TRBV12-4 TGTGCCAGCAGTTTATTTGGTGGGGGACTAGCGGACTCCTACAATGAGCAGTTCTTC CASSLFGGGLADSYNEQFF
. . TRBJ2-7 TRBV13 TGTGCCAGCAGCCCCAGCGTTCGAGGCGAGCAGTACTTC CASSPSVRGEQYF
. . TRBJ2-7 TRBV15 TGTGCCACCAGCAGAAGGACAGACCTAAGCGAGCAGTACTTC CATSRRTDLSEQYF
many . TRBJ1-5 TRBV12-3/TRBV12-4 TGTGCCAGCAGTTCCTCGGTGGGCTATCAGCCCCAGCATTTT CASSSSVGYQPQHF
few . TRBJ2-3 TRBV20-1 TGCAGTGCTAGAGATGGCGGGAAGGCAGATACGCAGTATTTT CSARDGGKADTQYF
many TRBD1 TRBJ2-3 TRBV7-8 TGTGCCAGCAGCTTCGACAGGGGGGGGGGCACAGATACGCAGTATTTT CASSFDRGGGTDTQYF
few TRBD1 TRBJ2-7 TRBV28 TGTGCCAGCAGTTCACGGACAGGGCCCTACGAGCAGTACTTC CASSSRTGPYEQYF
. TRBD1 TRBJ1-2 TRBV29-1 TGCAGCGTTCCGGGACAGGGTCCCGGCTACACCTTC CSVPGQGPGYTF
few . TRBJ2-2 TRBV28 TGTGCCAGCAGTGGGGTTAATCCCGGGGACTTACCGAACACCGGGGAGCTGTTTTTT CASSGVNPGDLPNTGELFF
many . TRBJ2-2 TRBV7-8 TGTGCCAGCAGCTTAGGGAACACCGGGGAGCTGTTTTTT CASSLGNTGELFF
many TRBD2 TRBJ2-1 TRBV11-2 TGTGCCAGCAGCGCTAGCGGGAGTCCCTACAATGAGCAGTTCTTC CASSASGSPYNEQFF
few . TRBJ1-4 TRBV7-9 TGTGCCAGCAGCTCCTGGGCTGAAAAACTGTTTTTT CASSSWAEKLFF